Presented here are 26 T cell receptor beta chains from one specimen sequenced in a study of molecular identifiers for immune sequencing clone quantification. TCRdb itself ran the PCR reads through MiXCR, one entry per CDR3 protein. Among about 640,000 distinct CDR3 sequences listed, 15% to 20% were seen once. Sequencing used naive CD8+ T cells from blood, with Jurkat cell RNA spiked in. Subset defined: FACS-sorted CD8+CD4-CCR7+CD45RA+ naive T cells. These receptors were taken from a human donor in good health. Some libraries in this study had Jurkat cell RNA spiked in.

Comments on this clonotype: A much larger clone lies a single base off, so this may be a read error. The chain is built from TRBV9 and TRBJ1-1; D unresolved. V dropped 0 bases and J dropped 8 bases, with 14 bases sitting between them. Looked up from germline, CDR1 is SGDLS and CDR2 is YYNGEE. The CDR3 totals 14 residues. CDR3 in amino acids: CASSVDTFLGEAFF. The CDR3, as DNA: TGTGCCAGCAGCGTAGATACATTCCTCGGGGAAGCTTTCTTT.

To note about this clonotype: A read error may be the cause here, since a much bigger clone is one base away. This chain uses TRBV30 with TRBJ1-5, with 7 bases aligning to TRBD1. The CDR3 runs 16 residues. Germline V CDR1 and CDR2: GTSNPN, SVGIG (reference sequence). For the CDR3, the DNA is TGTGCCTGGAGTACCCCAGACAGGGTGGTCAATCGGCCCCAGCATTTT. Translation gives CAWSTPDRVVNRPQHF. Full variable domain (missing parts from reference TRBV30 and TRBJ1-5): SQTIHQWPATLVQPVGSPLSLECTVEGTSNPNLYWYRQAAGRGLQLLFYSVGIGQISSEVPQNLSASRPQDRQFILSSKKLLLSDSGFYLCAWSTPDRVVNRPQHFGDGTRLSIL.

The chain uses TRBV3-1 and TRBJ1-1, with TRBD1 as a possible D gene (5 bases). Trimming cost V 3 bases and J 11 bases, with 16 bases left between them. This CDR3 comprises 13 residues. Germline V gene data show CDR1 as LGHDT and CDR2 as YNNKEL (reference sequence). CDR3 protein: CASSHPGGGGAFF. The CDR3 DNA is TGTGCCAGCAGCCACCCGGGGGGTGGGGGGGCTTTCTTT.

This rearrangement joins TRBV24-1 to TRBJ2-1, with D perhaps assigned TRBD1 or TRBD2 (5 bases each). The ends were cut back, 6 bases at V and 0 bases at J, with 17 bases in the middle. Germline-derived CDR1 and CDR2 are KGHDR and SFDVKD. There are 17 residues in the CDR3. The CDR3 here is CATSSGTLDSSYNEQFF. CDR3 DNA: TGTGCCACCAGTTCCGGGACGTTAGACTCCTCCTACAATGAGCAGTTCTTC.

There are many counts of this clonotype. The rearrangement uses TRBV12-3 or TRBV12-4 and TRBJ1-1; weak D call: TRBD1 (6 bases). The CDR3 is 15 residues long. V lost 6 bases and J lost 8, with 22 bases in between. CDR3 nucleotide sequence: TGTGCCAGCAGGGACCCGGACAGAAGGCTTCGCGAAGCTTTCTTT. Protein product: CASRDPDRRLREAFF.

This clonotype has more than one count but fewer than ten. Possible read error: a much larger clone is one base away. The conserved final phenylalanine or tryptophan is absent from the CDR3, which likely points to a read error. The rearrangement uses TRBV27 and TRBJ2-3, with TRBD2 identical over 8 bases. Germline V gene sequence: CDR1 MNHEY, CDR2 SMNVEV (reference sequence). Trimming at V came to 8 bases and at J to 0 bases, leaving 7 bases not matched to a gene. The CDR3 covers 15 residues. The DNA of the CDR3 is TGTGCCAGCCTTAGCGGGGACGCTAGCACAGATACGCAGTATCTT. Amino acid sequence: CASLSGDASTDTQYL.

This clonotype has a handful of counts. This may be a read error, as it is one base from a much larger clone. This chain connects TRBV6-1 to TRBJ1-1; no clear D gene. Deletions cut 2 bases from V and 6 bases from J, with 10 bases between. This CDR3 is built from 13 residues. Per the germline V gene, CDR1 is MNHNS and CDR2 is SASEGT. The CDR3 spells CASSETINPEAFF. Here the CDR3 DNA reads TGTGCCAGCAGTGAAACCATAAACCCTGAAGCTTTCTTT.

The rearrangement links TRBV24-1 to TRBJ2-3; TRBD1 aligns across 11 bases. The J segment lost 4 bases and the V segment lost 5 bases, leaving 7 bases of the junction unmatched. Looked up from germline, CDR1 is KGHDR and CDR2 is SFDVKD. The CDR3 runs to 16 residues. CDR3 sequence (DNA): TGTGCCACCAGTGGTCTCCCGGGACAGGGGGCAGATACGCAGTATTTT. Translated: CATSGLPGQGADTQYF.

As to this clonotype: This clone may be a read error of a much larger clone one base away. Here the CDR3 omits its conserved ending phenylalanine or tryptophan, so a read error is the likely source. The chain carries TRBV4-1 and TRBJ2-5; 8 nucleotides agree with TRBD2. Germline V gives CDR1 MGHRA, CDR2 YSYEKL. V was clipped by 0 bases and J by 7 bases; unmatched bases: 16. The CDR3 contains 18 residues. CDR3 coding DNA: TGCGCCAGCAGCCAAGAACGTAGCGGGACTATTGGTGTAGCGACCCAGTACCTC. This sequence encodes CASSQERSGTIGVATQYL.

As concerns this clonotype: This could be a read error, since a much larger clone is one nucleotide away. The V and J genes are TRBV14 and TRBJ2-6; D is unresolved. V dropped 0 bases and J dropped 5 bases, with 17 bases sitting between them. This CDR3 region has 18 residues. The germline V gene encodes CDR1 SGHDN and CDR2 FVKESK. The CDR3 DNA reads TGTGCCAGCAGCCAAGATTTGTCCGCGACTTCATGGGCCAACGTCCTGACTTTC. This encodes CASSQDLSATSWANVLTF. The whole variable domain, remainder taken from reference TRBV14 and TRBJ2-6, is EAGVTQFPSHSVIEKGQTVTLRCDPISGHDNLYWYRRVMGKEIKFLLHFVKESKQDESGMPNNRFLAERTGGTYSTLKVQPAELEDSGVYFCASSQDLSATSWANVLTFGAGSRLTVL.

The chain is built from TRBV19 and TRBJ2-3; D is perhaps TRBD2 (7 bases). The CDR3 runs to 15 residues. Per the germline V gene, CDR1 is LNHDA and CDR2 is SQIVND (reference sequence). The V gene lost 6 bases and the J gene lost 6 bases, with 19 bases spanning the gap. The CDR3 here is CASRLTRGGEDTQYF. In nucleotides, the CDR3 is TGTGCCAGTAGACTGACTAGAGGGGGGGAGGATACGCAGTATTTT. Filled out from reference TRBV19 and TRBJ2-3, the complete variable domain reads DGGITQSPKYLFRKEGQNVTLSCEQNLNHDAMYWYRQDPGQGLRLIYYSQIVNDFQKGDIAEGYSVSREKKESFPLTVTSAQKNPTAFYLCASRLTRGGEDTQYFGPGTRLTVL.

This clonotype has ten or more counts. CDR3 sequence (DNA): TGTGCCTGGACCCGGGGTGAGGCATCCGATACGCAGTATTTT. Its translation is CAWTRGEASDTQYF. V gene TRBV30 combines with J gene TRBJ2-3; D might be TRBD2 (5 bases). CDR3 length: 14 amino acids. Trimming cost V 4 bases and J 6 bases, with 17 bases left between them. The germline CDR1 and CDR2 sequences are GTSNPN and SVGIG (reference sequence). The variable domain in full, completed from reference TRBV30 and TRBJ2-3, reads SQTIHQWPATLVQPVGSPLSLECTVEGTSNPNLYWYRQAAGRGLQLLFYSVGIGQISSEVPQNLSASRPQDRQFILSSKKLLLSDSGFYLCAWTRGEASDTQYFGPGTRLTVL.

The table lists this clonotype with many counts. The V gene is TRBV7-9, the J gene TRBJ2-3; either TRBD1 or TRBD2 may supply D (5 bases each). Germline V gives CDR1 SEHNR, CDR2 FQNEAQ (reference sequence). The V end was cut by 8 bases, the J end by 8 bases, with 17 bases between. The CDR3 is 13 residues long. The CDR3 sequence: CASRGGRRVTQYF. The DNA for the CDR3 is TGTGCCAGCCGGGGCGGCAGACGGGTTACGCAGTATTTT.

CDR3 coding DNA: TGTGCCATCGGGCCGGGGGGACAGCTATGGGGCACCTTC. Amino acid sequence: CAIGPGGQLWGTF. The rearrangement uses TRBV10-3 and TRBJ1-2, with 7 nucleotides matching TRBD1. V lost 8 bases to trimming and J lost 13 bases; unmatched junction nucleotides: 16. Germline lookup yields CDR1 ENHRY and CDR2 SYGVKD. This CDR3 region has 13 residues.

In this sample, this clonotype turned up many times. The genes are TRBV5-4 and TRBJ2-7; D gene ambiguous. The V end lost 4 bases, the J end lost 4 bases, and 6 bases lay between the germline ends. The CDR3 consists of 11 residues. CDR1 is SGHNT, CDR2 YYREEE, per germline (reference sequence). CDR3 coding DNA: TGTGCCAGCAGCAACCAGTACGAGCAGTACTTC. Its protein is CASSNQYEQYF. Full variable domain (rest looked up from reference TRBV5-4 and TRBJ2-7): ETGVTQSPTHLIKTRGQQVTLRCSSQSGHNTVSWYQQALGQGPQFIFQYYREEENGRGNFPPRFSGLQFPNYSSELNVNALELDDSALYLCASSNQYEQYFGPGTRLTVT.

Of note for this clonotype: One base away lies a much larger clone, so this may be a sequencing read error. The chain combines TRBV6-6 with TRBJ2-1, with a possible D match to TRBD1 (6 bases). The CDR3 is made up of 14 amino acids. V lost 5 bases, J lost 14 bases, and 22 bases lay in between. Germline values: CDR1 MNHNY, CDR2 SVGAGI (reference sequence). CDR3 loop: CASSLPNDGGLEFF. The CDR3 DNA is TGTGCCAGCAGTCTCCCTAATGATGGGGGCCTGGAGTTCTTC.

This clonotype was recorded at least ten times. One junction end does not reproduce the germline sequence, and a read error may be involved. V is TRBV20-1 and J is TRBJ2-7, with D tentatively TRBD2 (5 bases). The CDR3 is 13 amino acids. CDR1 DFQATT and CDR2 SNEGSKA come from the germline V gene (reference sequence). CDR3 sequence (DNA): TGCAGTGCTCCTGGACGAGCGGTATACGAGGAGTACTTC. Protein: CSAPGRAVYEEYF.

This clonotype was counted at least ten times. The J gene is TRBJ2-7, the V gene TRBV6-2 or TRBV6-3; D remains unclear. The CDR3 runs 11 residues. Trimming shortened V by 8 bases and J by 5 bases, and 10 bases separated the two germline ends. The germline V gene encodes CDR1 MNHEY and CDR2 SVGEGT. This CDR3 is CASGFFHEQYF. CDR3 nucleotide sequence: TGTGCCAGCGGTTTTTTCCACGAGCAGTACTTC.

Ten or more counts support this clonotype. The rearrangement joins TRBV29-1 to TRBJ2-2; D is unresolved. Germline CDR1 is SQVTM and CDR2 is ANQGSEA. Trimming pared 4 bases from V and 0 bases from J, leaving 6 bases between. The CDR3 extends over 13 amino acids. The DNA of the CDR3 is TGCAGCGTTGTCTTCCCGAACACCGGGGAGCTGTTTTTT. Its protein product is CSVVFPNTGELFF.

The chain has TRBV20-1 and TRBJ2-3; the D gene is possibly TRBD1 (5 bases). Trimming took off 6 bases at V and 5 bases at J, with 9 bases between the two ends. The CDR3 is 11 residues long. Germline V CDR1 and CDR2: DFQATT, SNEGSKA (reference sequence). CDR3 nucleotides: TGCAGTGCGCTACAGGAAGATACGCAGTATTTT. This sequence encodes CSALQEDTQYF.

This clonotype was detected ten times or more. This chain connects TRBV7-9 to TRBJ2-1, with 9 positions matching TRBD2. In germline, CDR1 is SEHNR, CDR2 FQNEAQ (reference sequence). The trim removed 4 bases at V and 2 bases at J, leaving 6 bases unmatched. The CDR3 runs 16 residues. For the CDR3, the DNA is TGTGCCAGCAGCTCAATGACTAGCGGCACCTACAATGAGCAGTTCTTC. It encodes CASSSMTSGTYNEQFF.

The chain carries TRBV12-3 or TRBV12-4 and TRBJ2-1; 9 bases match TRBD2. The J segment lost 8 bases and the V segment lost 1 base, leaving 3 bases of the junction unmatched. This CDR3 region has 14 residues. The chain's CDR3 is CASSLVTSGDEQFF. As DNA, the CDR3 is TGTGCCAGCAGTTTAGTGACTAGCGGAGATGAGCAGTTCTTC.

The J gene is TRBJ1-2, the V gene TRBV20-1; D possibly corresponds to TRBD1 (5 bases). CDR1 is DFQATT and CDR2 is SNEGSKA in the germline V gene (reference sequence). Between the trimmed V and J ends, which lost 5 bases and 4 bases, there was a span of 17 bases. The CDR3 contains 14 residues. The chain's CDR3 is CSADPTDSSYGYTF. The CDR3 DNA is TGCAGTGCTGATCCTACTGACAGCTCCTATGGCTACACCTTC.

This clonotype was counted once. A clone one base away is much larger, so this may be a read error. V gene TRBV5-1 combines with J gene TRBJ2-7, with D perhaps matching TRBD1 (5 bases). V gave up 4 bases and J gave up 5 bases, with 19 bases separating them. The CDR3 runs 15 residues. Germline V gene data show CDR1 as SGHRS and CDR2 as YFSETQ. The DNA for the CDR3 is TGCGCCAGCAGCCGGTGGACATCCAATTGGGACGAGCAGTACTTC. Residues: CASSRWTSNWDEQYF.

This clonotype was observed at least ten times. This rearrangement joins TRBV5-6 to TRBJ1-1; possible D gene TRBD1, 5 bases. The CDR3 is 16 residues long. V lost 2 bases to trimming and J lost 3 bases, with 17 bases between them. Germline V gives CDR1 SGHDT, CDR2 YYEEEE. The CDR3 spells CASSFRNWGDHTEAFF. The CDR3 nucleotides read TGTGCCAGCAGCTTTAGGAACTGGGGGGACCACACTGAAGCTTTCTTT.

Turning to this clonotype: One end of the junction is discordant with germline, which a read error may explain. V and J are TRBV19 and TRBJ2-3, with 7 bases lining up with TRBD1. CDR1 LNHDA and CDR2 SQIVND come from the germline V gene (reference sequence). CDR3 length equals 17 residues. The CDR3 spells CASSTAIWGPGTDAQYF. CDR3 in DNA: TGTGCCAGTAGTACCGCCATTTGGGGGCCAGGGACAGATGCGCAGTATTTT.